This T cell receptor beta chain is drawn from a study of shared clonotypes between healthy human individuals. Study-level findings and limits: Estimated richness was generally greater in naive than memory subsets.

Worth noting for this clone: The antigen is unknown.

The V and J ends lost 10 bases and 7 bases respectively, with 17 bases between them. The CDR3 has 14 amino acids. CDR1 and CDR2 from the germline V gene are ENHRY and SYGVKD. Sequencing was performed with immunoSEQ multiplex PCR; in TCRdb, only in-frame clones are kept and a portion is missing. The table records about a million clones, about 74% of them present only once. The sample taken for sequencing was memory CD4+ T cells sorted from blood. The sample's subset: CD45RA-negative fraction. The sequence came from a young man in good health. This rearrangement joins TRBV10-3 to TRBJ1-6, with D perhaps matching TRBD1 (5 bases). The CDR3 DNA reads TGTGCCACCCGGGGGAATCCGGACAATTCACCCCTCCACTTT. Translation gives CATRGNPDNSPLHF.